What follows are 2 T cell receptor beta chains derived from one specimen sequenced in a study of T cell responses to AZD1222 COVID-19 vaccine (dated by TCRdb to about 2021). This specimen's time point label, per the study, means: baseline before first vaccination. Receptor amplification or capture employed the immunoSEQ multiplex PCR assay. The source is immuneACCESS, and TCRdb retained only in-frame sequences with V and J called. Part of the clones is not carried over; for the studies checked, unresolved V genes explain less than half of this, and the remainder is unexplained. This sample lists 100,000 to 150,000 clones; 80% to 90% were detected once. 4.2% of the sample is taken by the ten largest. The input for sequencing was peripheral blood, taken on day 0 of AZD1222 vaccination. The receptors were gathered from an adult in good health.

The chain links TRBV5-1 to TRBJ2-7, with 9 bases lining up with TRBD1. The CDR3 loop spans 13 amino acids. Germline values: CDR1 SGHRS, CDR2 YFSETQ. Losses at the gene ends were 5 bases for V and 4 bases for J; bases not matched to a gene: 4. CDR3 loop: CASRPQGAYEQYF. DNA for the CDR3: TGCGCCAGCAGACCACAGGGGGCTTACGAGCAGTACTTC. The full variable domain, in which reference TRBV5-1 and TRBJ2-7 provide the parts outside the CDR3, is KAGVTQTPRYLIKTRGQQVTLSCSPISGHRSVSWYQQTPGQGLQFLFEYFSETQRNKGNFPGRFSGRQFSNSRSEMNVSTLELGDSALYLCASRPQGAYEQYFGPGTRLTVT.

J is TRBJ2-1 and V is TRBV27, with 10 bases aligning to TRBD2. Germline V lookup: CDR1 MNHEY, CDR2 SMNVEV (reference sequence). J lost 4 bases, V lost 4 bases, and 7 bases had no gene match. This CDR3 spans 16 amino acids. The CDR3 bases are TGTGCCAGCAGTTCGAAGCGGGGGGGCCCTTACAATGAGCAGTTCTTC. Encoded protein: CASSSKRGGPYNEQFF.